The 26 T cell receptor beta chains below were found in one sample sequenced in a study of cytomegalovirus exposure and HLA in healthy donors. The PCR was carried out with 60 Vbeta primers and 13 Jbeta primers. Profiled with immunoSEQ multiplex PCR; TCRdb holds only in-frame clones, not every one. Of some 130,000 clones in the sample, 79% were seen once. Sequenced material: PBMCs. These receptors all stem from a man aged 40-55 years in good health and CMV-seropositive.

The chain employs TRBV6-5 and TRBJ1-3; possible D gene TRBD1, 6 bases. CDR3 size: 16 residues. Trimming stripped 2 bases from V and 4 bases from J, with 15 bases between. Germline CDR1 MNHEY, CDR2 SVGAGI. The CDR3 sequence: CASSYGPPGTGNTIYF. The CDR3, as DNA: TGTGCCAGCAGTTACGGGCCCCCCGGGACAGGAAACACCATATATTTT.

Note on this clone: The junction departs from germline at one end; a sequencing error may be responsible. The CDR3 bases are TGTTCCAGCAGCCCGCAAGGGGGGGCGAACGAGCGCACCGACTTC. It translates to CSSSPQGGANERTDF. V usage is TRBV7-9 and J usage is TRBJ1-2; a possible D gene is TRBD1 (6 bases). CDR3 length: 15 amino acids. Germline V gives CDR1 SEHNR, CDR2 FQNEAQ (reference sequence).

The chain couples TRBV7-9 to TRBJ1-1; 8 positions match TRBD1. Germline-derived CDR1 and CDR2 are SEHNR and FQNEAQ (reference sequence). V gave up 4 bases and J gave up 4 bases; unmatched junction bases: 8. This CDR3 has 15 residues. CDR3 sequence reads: CASSSMDRVGTEAFF. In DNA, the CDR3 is TGTGCCAGCAGCTCCATGGACAGGGTGGGCACTGAAGCTTTCTTT. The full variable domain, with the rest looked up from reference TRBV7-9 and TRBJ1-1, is DTGVSQNPRHKITKRGQNVTFRCDPISEHNRLYWYRQTLGQGPEFLTYFQNEAQLEKSRLLSDRFSAERPKGSFSTLEIQRTEQGDSAMYLCASSSMDRVGTEAFFGQGTRLTVV.

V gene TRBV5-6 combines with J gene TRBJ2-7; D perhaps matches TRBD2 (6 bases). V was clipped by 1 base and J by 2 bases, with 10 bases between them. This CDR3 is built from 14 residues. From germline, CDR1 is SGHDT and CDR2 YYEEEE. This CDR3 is CASSLPSDTYEQYF. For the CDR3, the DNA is TGTGCCAGCAGCTTGCCTAGCGACACCTACGAGCAGTACTTC.

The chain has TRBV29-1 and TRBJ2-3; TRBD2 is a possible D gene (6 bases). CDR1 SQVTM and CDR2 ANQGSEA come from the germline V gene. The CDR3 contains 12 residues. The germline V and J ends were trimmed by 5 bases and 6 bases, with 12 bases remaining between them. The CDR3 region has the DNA TGCAGCGTTACGGGGAGGTTGGATACGCAGTATTTT. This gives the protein CSVTGRLDTQYF.

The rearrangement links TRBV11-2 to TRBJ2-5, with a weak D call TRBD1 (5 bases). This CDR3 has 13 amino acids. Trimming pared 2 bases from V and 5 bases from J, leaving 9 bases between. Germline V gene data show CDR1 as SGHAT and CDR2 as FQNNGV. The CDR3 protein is CASSLLGRETQYF. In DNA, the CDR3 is TGTGCCAGCAGCTTATTGGGGCGCGAGACCCAGTACTTC.

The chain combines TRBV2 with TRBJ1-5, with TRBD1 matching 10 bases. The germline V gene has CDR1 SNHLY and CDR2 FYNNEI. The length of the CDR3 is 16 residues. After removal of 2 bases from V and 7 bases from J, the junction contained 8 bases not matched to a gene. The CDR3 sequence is CASSELGQGMGQPQHF. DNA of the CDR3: TGTGCCAGCAGTGAACTGGGACAGGGGATGGGGCAGCCCCAGCATTTT. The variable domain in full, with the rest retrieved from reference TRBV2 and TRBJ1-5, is EPEVTQTPSHQVTQMGQEVILRCVPISNHLYFYWYRQILGQKVEFLVSFYNNEISEKSEIFDDQFSVERPDGSNFTLKIRSTKLEDSAMYFCASSELGQGMGQPQHFGDGTRLSIL.

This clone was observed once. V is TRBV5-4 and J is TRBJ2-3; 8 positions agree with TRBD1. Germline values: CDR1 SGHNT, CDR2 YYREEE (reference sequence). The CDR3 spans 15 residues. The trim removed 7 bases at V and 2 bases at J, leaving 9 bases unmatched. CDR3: CASRTGKVNTDTQYF. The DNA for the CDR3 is TGTGCCAGCCGGACAGGGAAAGTGAACACAGATACGCAGTATTTT.

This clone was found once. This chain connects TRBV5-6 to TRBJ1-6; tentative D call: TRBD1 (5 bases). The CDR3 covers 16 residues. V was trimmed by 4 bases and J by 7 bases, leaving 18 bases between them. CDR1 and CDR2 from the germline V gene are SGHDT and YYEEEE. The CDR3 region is CASSPKDSGENSPLHF. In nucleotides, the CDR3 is TGTGCCAGCAGCCCTAAAGACAGTGGAGAAAATTCACCCCTCCACTTT.

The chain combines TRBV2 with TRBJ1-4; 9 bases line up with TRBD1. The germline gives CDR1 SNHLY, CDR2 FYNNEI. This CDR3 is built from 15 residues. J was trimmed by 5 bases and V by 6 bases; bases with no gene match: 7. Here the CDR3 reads CASRLRQGGNEKLFF. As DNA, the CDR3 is TGTGCCAGCAGGCTCAGACAGGGGGGGAATGAAAAACTGTTTTTT.

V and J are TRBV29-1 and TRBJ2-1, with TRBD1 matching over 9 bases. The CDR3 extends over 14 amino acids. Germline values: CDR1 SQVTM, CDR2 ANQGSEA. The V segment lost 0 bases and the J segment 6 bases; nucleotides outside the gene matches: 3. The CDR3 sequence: CSVEEMTGGNEQFF. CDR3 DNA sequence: TGCAGCGTTGAAGAGATGACAGGGGGCAATGAGCAGTTCTTC.

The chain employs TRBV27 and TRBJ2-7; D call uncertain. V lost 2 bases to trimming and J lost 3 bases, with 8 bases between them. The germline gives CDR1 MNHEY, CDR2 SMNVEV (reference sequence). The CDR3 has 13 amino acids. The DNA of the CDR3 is TGTGCCAGCAGTTTAAATGAGTTCTACGAGCAGTACTTC. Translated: CASSLNEFYEQYF.

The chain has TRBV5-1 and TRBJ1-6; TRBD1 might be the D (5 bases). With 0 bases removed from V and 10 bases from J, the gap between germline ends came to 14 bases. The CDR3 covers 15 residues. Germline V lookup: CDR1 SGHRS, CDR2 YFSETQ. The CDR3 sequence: CASSLAGPEGSPLHF. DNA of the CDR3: TGCGCCAGCAGCTTGGCAGGGCCAGAAGGATCACCCCTCCACTTT.

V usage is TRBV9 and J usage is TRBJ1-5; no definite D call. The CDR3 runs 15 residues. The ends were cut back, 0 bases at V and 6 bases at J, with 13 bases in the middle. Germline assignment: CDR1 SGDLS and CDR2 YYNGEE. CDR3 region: CASSVGSGESQPQHF. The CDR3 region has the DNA TGTGCCAGCAGCGTAGGGAGCGGGGAAAGTCAGCCCCAGCATTTT.

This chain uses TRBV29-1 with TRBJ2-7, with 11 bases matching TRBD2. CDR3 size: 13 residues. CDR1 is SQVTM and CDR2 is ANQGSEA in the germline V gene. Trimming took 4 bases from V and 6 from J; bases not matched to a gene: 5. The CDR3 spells CSVGLAGLGEQYF. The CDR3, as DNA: TGCAGCGTTGGACTAGCGGGATTAGGCGAGCAGTACTTC.

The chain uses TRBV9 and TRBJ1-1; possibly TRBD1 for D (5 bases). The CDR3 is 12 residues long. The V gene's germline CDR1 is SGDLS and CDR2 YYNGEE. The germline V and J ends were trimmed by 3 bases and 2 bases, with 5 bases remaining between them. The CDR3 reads CASSGTNTEAFF. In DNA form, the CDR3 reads TGTGCCAGCAGCGGGACAAACACTGAAGCTTTCTTT.

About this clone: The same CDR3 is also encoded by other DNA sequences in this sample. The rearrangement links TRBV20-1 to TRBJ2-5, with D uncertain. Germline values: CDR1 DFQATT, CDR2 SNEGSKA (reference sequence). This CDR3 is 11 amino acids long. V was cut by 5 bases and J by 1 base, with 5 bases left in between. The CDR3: CSAQIQETQYF. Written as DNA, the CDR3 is TGCAGTGCTCAGATCCAAGAGACCCAGTACTTC.

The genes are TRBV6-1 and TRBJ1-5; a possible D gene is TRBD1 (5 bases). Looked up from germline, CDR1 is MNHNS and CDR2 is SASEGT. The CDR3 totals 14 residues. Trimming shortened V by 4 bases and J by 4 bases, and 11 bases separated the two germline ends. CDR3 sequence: CASSARAGNQPQHF. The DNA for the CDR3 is TGTGCCAGCAGTGCCAGGGCGGGAAATCAGCCCCAGCATTTT.

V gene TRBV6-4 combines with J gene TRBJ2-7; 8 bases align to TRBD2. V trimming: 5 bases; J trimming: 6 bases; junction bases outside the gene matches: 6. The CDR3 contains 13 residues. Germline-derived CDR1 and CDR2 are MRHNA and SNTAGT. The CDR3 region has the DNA TGTGCCAGCAGTCCCCGGGAGGGGGTCGAGCAGTACTTC. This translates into CASSPREGVEQYF.

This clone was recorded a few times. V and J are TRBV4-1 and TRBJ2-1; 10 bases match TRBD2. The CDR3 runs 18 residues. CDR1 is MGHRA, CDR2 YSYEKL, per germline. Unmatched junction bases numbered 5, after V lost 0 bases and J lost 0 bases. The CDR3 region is CASSQDLLAGFSYNEQFF. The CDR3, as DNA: TGCGCCAGCAGCCAAGATTTACTAGCGGGATTCTCCTACAATGAGCAGTTCTTC.

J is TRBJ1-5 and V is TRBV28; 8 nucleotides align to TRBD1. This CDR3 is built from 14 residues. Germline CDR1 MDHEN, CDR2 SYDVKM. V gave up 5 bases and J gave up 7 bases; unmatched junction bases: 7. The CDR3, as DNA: TGTGCCAGCAGTATGACAGGGGTGGGCCAGCCCCAGCATTTT. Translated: CASSMTGVGQPQHF.

CDR3 coding DNA: TGCAGTGCTAGCGGGAACAATGAGCAGTTCTTC. Its protein product is CSASGNNEQFF. The chain recombines TRBV20-1 with TRBJ2-1, with D possibly being TRBD2 (5 bases). Germline V gene lookup returns CDR1 DFQATT and CDR2 SNEGSKA (reference sequence). This CDR3 is 11 amino acids long. Trimming took off 3 bases at V and 5 bases at J, with 5 bases between the two ends.

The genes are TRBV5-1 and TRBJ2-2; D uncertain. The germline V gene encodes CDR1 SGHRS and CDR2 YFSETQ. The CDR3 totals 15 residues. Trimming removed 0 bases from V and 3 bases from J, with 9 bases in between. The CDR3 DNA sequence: TGCGCCAGCAGCTTGGTTATCGGTGACACCGGGGAGCTGTTTTTT. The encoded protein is CASSLVIGDTGELFF. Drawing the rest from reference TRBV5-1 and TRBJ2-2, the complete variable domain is KAGVTQTPRYLIKTRGQQVTLSCSPISGHRSVSWYQQTPGQGLQFLFEYFSETQRNKGNFPGRFSGRQFSNSRSEMNVSTLELGDSALYLCASSLVIGDTGELFFGEGSRLTVL.

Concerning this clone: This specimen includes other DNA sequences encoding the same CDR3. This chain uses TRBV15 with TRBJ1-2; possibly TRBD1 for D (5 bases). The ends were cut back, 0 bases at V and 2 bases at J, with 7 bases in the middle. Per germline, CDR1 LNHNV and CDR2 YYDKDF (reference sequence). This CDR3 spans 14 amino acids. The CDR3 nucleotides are TGTGCCACCAGCAGAGATCGGGGGAACTATGGCTACACCTTC. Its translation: CATSRDRGNYGYTF. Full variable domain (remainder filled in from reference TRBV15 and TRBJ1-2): DAMVIQNPRYQVTQFGKPVTLSCSQTLNHNVMYWYQQKSSQAPKLLFHYYDKDFNNEADTPDNFQSRRPNTSFCFLDIRSPGLGDTAMYLCATSRDRGNYGYTFGSGTRLTVV.

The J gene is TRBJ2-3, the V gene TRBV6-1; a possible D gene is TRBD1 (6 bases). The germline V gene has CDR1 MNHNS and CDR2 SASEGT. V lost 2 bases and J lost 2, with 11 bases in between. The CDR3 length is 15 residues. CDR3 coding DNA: TGTGCCAGCAGTGAATGGGGACAAGCCACAGATACGCAGTATTTT. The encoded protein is CASSEWGQATDTQYF.

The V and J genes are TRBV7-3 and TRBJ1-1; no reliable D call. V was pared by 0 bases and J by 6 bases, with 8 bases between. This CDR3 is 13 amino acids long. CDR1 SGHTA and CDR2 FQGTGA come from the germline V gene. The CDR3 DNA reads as TGTGCCAGCAGCTTAACGGAGGGAGCTGAAGCTTTCTTT. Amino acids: CASSLTEGAEAFF.